This T cell receptor (beta chain) was sequenced for a study of CD8+ T cells in alopecia areata. This clone has only a few counts. Trimming took 5 bases from V and 0 from J; bases not matched to a gene: 4. CDR1 is LNHDA and CDR2 is SQIVND in the germline V gene (reference sequence). This CDR3 has 14 residues. Sequencing used cDNA as its template, made by extracting RNA and reverse transcribing it. Generated by immunoSEQ multiplex PCR, the TCRdb table keeps only in-frame clones and is missing some. The sample has roughly 100,000 clones, approximately 58% seen once. The sequence was obtained from a human donor in good health. Sequencing was carried out using CD4+ T cells sorted from blood. The chain is built from TRBV19 and TRBJ2-7, with TRBD1 identical over 7 bases. CDR3 loop: CASSSGQISYEQYF. The CDR3 bases are TGTGCCAGTAGTTCGGGACAGATCTCCTACGAGCAGTACTTC.